A single sample gave rise to the 9 T cell receptor beta chains below, sequenced in a study of T cell changes during pregnancy in multiple sclerosis. Using immunoSEQ multiplex PCR, the repertoire was profiled, and TCRdb retains in-frame clones only, with some absent. The table includes about 83,000 clones, approximately 91% detected once. Here the sequenced sample was PBMCs, taken in the first trimester of pregnancy. The receptors originated from a female donor in good health, serving as a control in a pregnancy study. Some clones in this sample may be carry-over from other donors' samples.

This chain links TRBV10-3 with TRBJ2-7; TRBD1 matches 9 bases. Germline V gene lookup returns CDR1 ENHRY and CDR2 SYGVKD. CDR3 size: 16 residues. V shed 4 bases, J shed 0 bases, and the junction held 7 bases outside the gene matches. The CDR3, as DNA: TGTGCCATCAGTGGGGCCGGGACAGGGAGCTCCTACGAGCAGTACTTC. Its protein is CAISGAGTGSSYEQYF.

This clone was recorded once. Here the CDR3 DNA reads TGTGCCAGCAGCCCTTACAGGGACTATGGCTACACCTTC. Amino acid sequence: CASSPYRDYGYTF. V and J are TRBV9 and TRBJ1-2; D is possibly TRBD1 (6 bases). The CDR3 is 13 residues long. V shed 4 bases and J shed 3 bases, with 10 bases lying between them. CDR1 is SGDLS and CDR2 is YYNGEE in the germline V gene. Full variable domain (rest looked up from reference TRBV9 and TRBJ1-2): DSGVTQTPKHLITATGQRVTLRCSPRSGDLSVYWYQQSLDQGLQFLIQYYNGEERAKGNILERFSAQQFPDLHSELNLSSLELGDSALYFCASSPYRDYGYTFGSGTRLTVV.

This chain's CDR3 is CASSFREFAGETQYF. As DNA, the CDR3 is TGTGCCAGCAGCTTTCGGGAGTTCGCGGGGGAGACCCAGTACTTC. The chain couples TRBV9 to TRBJ2-5; tentative D call: TRBD2 (6 bases). Trimming stripped 4 bases from V and 5 bases from J, with 18 bases between. The germline CDR1 and CDR2 sequences are SGDLS and YYNGEE. This CDR3 is 15 amino acids long.

This clone was counted between two and nine times. The rearrangement joins TRBV19 to TRBJ2-2, with 9 nucleotides matching TRBD2. Looked up from germline, CDR1 is LNHDA and CDR2 is SQIVND (reference sequence). Trimming cost V 5 bases and J 5 bases; bases outside gene matches: 9. The CDR3 is made up of 16 amino acids. CDR3 sequence: CASSSGAGGRTGELFF. The CDR3 bases are TGTGCCAGTAGTTCGGGGGCGGGGGGGAGAACCGGGGAGCTGTTTTTT.

This chain connects TRBV7-9 to TRBJ1-5; TRBD1 aligns across 9 bases. The CDR3 sequence is 17 residues long. V was pared by 1 base and J by 2 bases, with 6 bases of the junction left unmatched. Germline CDR1 and CDR2: SEHNR and FQNEAQ (reference sequence). The CDR3: CASSLGTGDGGNQPQHF. DNA of the CDR3: TGTGCCAGCAGCTTAGGGACAGGGGATGGTGGCAATCAGCCCCAGCATTTT.

V usage is TRBV5-6 and J usage is TRBJ1-5, with TRBD1 matching over 12 bases. CDR3 size: 16 residues. J lost 7 bases, V lost 4 bases, and 9 bases had no gene match. Germline CDR1 and CDR2: SGHDT and YYEEEE. The CDR3 reads CASSTTGQGARQPQHF. The CDR3 region has the DNA TGTGCCAGCAGCACCACGGGACAGGGGGCGCGACAGCCCCAGCATTTT.

The genes are TRBV28 and TRBJ2-1, with D possibly matching TRBD1 (5 bases). The ends were cut back, 6 bases at V and 1 base at J, with 7 bases in the middle. Looked up from germline, CDR1 is MDHEN and CDR2 is SYDVKM. The CDR3 consists of 13 residues. The CDR3 protein is CASSRQSYNEQFF. The CDR3 DNA is TGTGCCAGCAGCCGACAGTCCTACAATGAGCAGTTCTTC.

This clone has just one count. The chain uses TRBV5-1 and TRBJ1-6, with 7 positions matching TRBD1. Germline V CDR1 and CDR2: SGHRS, YFSETQ. This CDR3 has 15 amino acids. Trimming cost V 1 base and J 9 bases; bases outside gene matches: 7. The CDR3 DNA is TGCGCCAGCAGCTTGACCGGGGACAGAACTTCACCCCTCCACTTT. It codes for CASSLTGDRTSPLHF.

The genes are TRBV9 and TRBJ2-4; D may be TRBD1 (5 bases). CDR1 SGDLS and CDR2 YYNGEE come from the germline V gene. Trimming pared 2 bases from V and 8 bases from J, leaving 8 bases between. The CDR3 loop spans 12 amino acids. CDR3 protein: CASSVRVDIQYF. In nucleotides, the CDR3 is TGTGCCAGCAGCGTCAGGGTTGACATTCAGTACTTC.